This TCR beta chain comes out of a study of monozygotic twins with inflammatory bowel disease. Remarks on this clonotype: Its target is not known.

The authors made each sample's cDNA in eight separate reactions. One entry per CDR3 protein, without DNA, is what TCRdb gives after re-calling the 5' RACE reads. This sample's table reports approximately 330,000 distinct CDR3 sequences. Whole-study findings and limits: With others, IBD patients shared fewer clonotypes than healthy twins did, especially with disease activity. No one strong IBD-associated signal or clonotype was supported.

With no T cell sorting beforehand, total RNA was isolated from whole blood. Per the germline V gene, CDR1 is SGHTA and CDR2 is FQGNSA. The CDR3 contains 15 residues. The TCR originated in a human donor with ulcerative colitis or Crohn's disease, or a healthy co-twin of an affected twin (not recorded which). Sequenced: blood. The chain uses TRBV7-2 and TRBJ1-4; absent DNA, TCRdb's TRBD1 call cannot be checked. CDR3 region: CASSSLTGLSEKLFF. Looking up the rest from reference TRBV7-2 and TRBJ1-4 gives the full variable domain: GAGVSQSPSNKVTEKGKDVELRCDPISGHTALYWYRQSLGQGLEFLIYFQGNSAPDKSGLPSDRFSAERTGGSVSTLTIQRTQQEDSAVYLCASSSLTGLSEKLFFGSGTQLSVL.